Listed here is a single TCR beta chain. What it recognizes is unknown. This entry is derived from a study of vaccination and CD4 T cells after COVID-19. Across the study: Everyone enrolled got two doses of BNT162b2 or mRNA-1273 vaccine.

Notes on the study in general: Recorded median SARS-CoV-2-reactive clonotype numbers increased from about 20 to 38 without reaching significance.

Treatment here: approximately 9-day PBMC culture with coronavirus spike peptide pools or control peptides (ViraFEST assay). Antigen-specific T cells were expanded with peptide pools by ViraFEST, and TCRs were then sequenced. Sequenced with the Oncomine TCR Beta short-read assay was DNA taken from cultured CD4+ T cells. Someone extracted genomic DNA from cultured CD4+ T cells. TCRdb reprocessed the PCR reads via MiXCR and lists one record per CDR3 protein. The sample shows 8,500 to 11,000 distinct CDR3 sequences, roughly 64% of them seen only once. Germline V gives CDR1 SGHRS, CDR2 YFSETQ. CDR3 length equals 18 residues. V gave up 1 base and J gave up 3 bases, with 22 bases separating them.

This clonotype originated in a human donor who had recovered from COVID-19. This chain uses TRBV5-1 with TRBJ1-1, with D possibly matching TRBD1 (6 bases). Sequencing used CD4+ T cells from blood, cultured in vitro. CDR3 DNA: TGCGCCAGCAGCTTGTCCAGGGGCCCCCATTTTGGGTACACTGAAGCTTTCTTT. Amino acids: CASSLSRGPHFGYTEAFF. The whole variable domain, remainder taken from reference TRBV5-1 and TRBJ1-1, is KAGVTQTPRYLIKTRGQQVTLSCSPISGHRSVSWYQQTPGQGLQFLFEYFSETQRNKGNFPGRFSGRQFSNSRSEMNVSTLELGDSALYLCASSLSRGPHFGYTEAFFGQGTRLTVV.